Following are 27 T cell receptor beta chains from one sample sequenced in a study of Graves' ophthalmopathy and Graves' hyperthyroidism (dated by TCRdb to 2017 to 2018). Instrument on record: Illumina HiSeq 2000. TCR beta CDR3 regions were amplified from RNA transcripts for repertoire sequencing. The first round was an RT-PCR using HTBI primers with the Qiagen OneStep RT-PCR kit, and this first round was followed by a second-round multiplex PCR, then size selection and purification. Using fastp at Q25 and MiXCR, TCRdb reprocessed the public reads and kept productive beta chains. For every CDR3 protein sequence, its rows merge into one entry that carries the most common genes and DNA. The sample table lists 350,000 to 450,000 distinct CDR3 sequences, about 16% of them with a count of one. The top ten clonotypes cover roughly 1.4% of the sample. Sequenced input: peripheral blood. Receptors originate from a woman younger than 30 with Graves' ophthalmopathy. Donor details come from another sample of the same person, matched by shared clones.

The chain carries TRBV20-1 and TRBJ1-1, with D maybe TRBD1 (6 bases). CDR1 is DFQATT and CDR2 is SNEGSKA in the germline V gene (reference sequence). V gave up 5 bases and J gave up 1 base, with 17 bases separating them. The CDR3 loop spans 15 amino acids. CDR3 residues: CSAPPVGRGNTEAFF. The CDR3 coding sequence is TGCAGTGCTCCCCCGGTAGGCAGGGGGAACACTGAAGCTTTCTTT.

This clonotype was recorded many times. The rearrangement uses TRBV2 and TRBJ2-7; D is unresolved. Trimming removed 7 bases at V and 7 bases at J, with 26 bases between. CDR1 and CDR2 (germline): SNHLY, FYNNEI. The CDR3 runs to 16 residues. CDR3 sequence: CASNPGYTTAAREQYF. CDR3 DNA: TGTGCCAGCAATCCAGGTTACACCACAGCAGCGAGAGAGCAGTACTTC.

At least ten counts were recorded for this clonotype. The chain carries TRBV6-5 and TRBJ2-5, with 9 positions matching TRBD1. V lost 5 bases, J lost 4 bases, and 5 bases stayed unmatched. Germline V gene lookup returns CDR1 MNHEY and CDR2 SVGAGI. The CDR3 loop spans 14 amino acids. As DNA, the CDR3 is TGTGCCAGCAGTCCATACAGGGGGCGAGAGACCCAGTACTTC. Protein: CASSPYRGRETQYF.

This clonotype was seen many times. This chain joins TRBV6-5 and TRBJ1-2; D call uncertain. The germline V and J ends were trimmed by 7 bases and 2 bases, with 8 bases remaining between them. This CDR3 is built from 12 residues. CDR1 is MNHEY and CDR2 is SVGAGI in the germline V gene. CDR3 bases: TGTGCCAGCAAAGTGCAGAACTATGGCTACACCTTC. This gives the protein CASKVQNYGYTF.

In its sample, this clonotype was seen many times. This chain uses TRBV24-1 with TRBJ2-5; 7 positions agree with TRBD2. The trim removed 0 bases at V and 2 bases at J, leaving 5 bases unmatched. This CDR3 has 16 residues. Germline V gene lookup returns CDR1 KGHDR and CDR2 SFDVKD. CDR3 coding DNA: TGTGCCACCAGTGATTTGCACGGGACTAAGCAAGAGACCCAGTACTTC. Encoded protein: CATSDLHGTKQETQYF.

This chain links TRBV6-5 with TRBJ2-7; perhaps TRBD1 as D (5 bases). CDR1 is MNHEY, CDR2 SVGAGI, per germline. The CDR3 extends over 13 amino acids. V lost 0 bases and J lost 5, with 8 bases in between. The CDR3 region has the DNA TGTGCCAGCAGTTACTCAGGGGCCGACGAGCAGTACTTC. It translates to CASSYSGADEQYF.

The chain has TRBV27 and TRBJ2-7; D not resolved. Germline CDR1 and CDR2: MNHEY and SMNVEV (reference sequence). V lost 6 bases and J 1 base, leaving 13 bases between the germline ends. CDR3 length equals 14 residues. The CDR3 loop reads CASRGAGGSYEQYF. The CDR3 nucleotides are TGTGCCAGCAGAGGAGCCGGTGGGTCCTACGAGCAGTACTTC.

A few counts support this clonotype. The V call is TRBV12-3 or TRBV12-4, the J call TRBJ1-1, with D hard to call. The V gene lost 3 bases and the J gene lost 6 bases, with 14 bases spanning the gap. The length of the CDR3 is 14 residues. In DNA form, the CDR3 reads TGTGCCAGCAGTTTCGACGGGGATGGGGCTGAAGCTTTCTTT. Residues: CASSFDGDGAEAFF.

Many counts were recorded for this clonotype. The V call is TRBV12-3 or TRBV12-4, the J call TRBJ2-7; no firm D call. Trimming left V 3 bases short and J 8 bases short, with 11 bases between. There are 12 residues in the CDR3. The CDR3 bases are TGTGCCAGCAGTTTTACCACCATCCAGCAGTACTTC. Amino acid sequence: CASSFTTIQQYF.

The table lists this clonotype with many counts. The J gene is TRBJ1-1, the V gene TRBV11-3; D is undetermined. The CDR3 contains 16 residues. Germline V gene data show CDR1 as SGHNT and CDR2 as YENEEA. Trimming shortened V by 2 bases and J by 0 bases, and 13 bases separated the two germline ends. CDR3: CASSLLPDGLNTEAFF. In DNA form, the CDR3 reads TGTGCCAGCAGCTTACTCCCGGACGGCCTGAACACTGAAGCTTTCTTT.

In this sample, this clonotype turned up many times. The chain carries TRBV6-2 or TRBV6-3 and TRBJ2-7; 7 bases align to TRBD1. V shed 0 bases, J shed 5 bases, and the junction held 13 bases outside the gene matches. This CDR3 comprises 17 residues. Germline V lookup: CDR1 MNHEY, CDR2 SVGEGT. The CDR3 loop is CASSYSPWAGGTNEQYF. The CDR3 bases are TGTGCCAGCAGTTACTCCCCCTGGGCAGGGGGTACGAACGAGCAGTACTTC.

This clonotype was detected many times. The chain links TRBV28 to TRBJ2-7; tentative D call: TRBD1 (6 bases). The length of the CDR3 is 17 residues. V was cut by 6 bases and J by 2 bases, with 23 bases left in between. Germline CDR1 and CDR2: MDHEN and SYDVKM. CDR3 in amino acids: CASSPREGGPRAYEQYF. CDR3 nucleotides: TGTGCCAGCAGCCCCCGGGAAGGGGGTCCCCGGGCCTACGAGCAGTACTTC.

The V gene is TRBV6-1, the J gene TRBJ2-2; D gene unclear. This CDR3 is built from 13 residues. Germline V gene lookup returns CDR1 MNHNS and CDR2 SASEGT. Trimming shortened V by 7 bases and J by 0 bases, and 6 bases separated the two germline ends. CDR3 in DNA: TGTGCCAGCATGGTCCCGAACACCGGGGAGCTGTTTTTT. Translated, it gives CASMVPNTGELFF.

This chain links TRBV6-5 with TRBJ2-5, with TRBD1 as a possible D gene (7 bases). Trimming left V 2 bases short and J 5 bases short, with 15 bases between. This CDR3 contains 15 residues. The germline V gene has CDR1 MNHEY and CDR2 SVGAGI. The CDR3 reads CASSYPRRGRETQYF. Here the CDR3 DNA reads TGTGCCAGCAGTTACCCCAGGAGGGGGCGGGAGACCCAGTACTTC.

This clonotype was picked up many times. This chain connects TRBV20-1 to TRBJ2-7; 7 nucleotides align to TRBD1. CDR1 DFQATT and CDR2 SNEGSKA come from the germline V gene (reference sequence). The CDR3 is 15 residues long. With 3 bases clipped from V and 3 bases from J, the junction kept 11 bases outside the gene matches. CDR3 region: CSASPSWTGFYEQYF. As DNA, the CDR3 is TGCAGTGCTAGCCCCTCGTGGACAGGTTTCTACGAGCAGTACTTC.

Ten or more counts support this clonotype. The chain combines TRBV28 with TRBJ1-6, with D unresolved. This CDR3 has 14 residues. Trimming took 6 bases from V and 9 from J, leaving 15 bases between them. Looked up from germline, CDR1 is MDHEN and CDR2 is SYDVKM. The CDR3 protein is CASSPYYLGSPLHF. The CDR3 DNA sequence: TGTGCCAGCAGCCCCTATTACTTGGGTTCACCCCTCCACTTT.

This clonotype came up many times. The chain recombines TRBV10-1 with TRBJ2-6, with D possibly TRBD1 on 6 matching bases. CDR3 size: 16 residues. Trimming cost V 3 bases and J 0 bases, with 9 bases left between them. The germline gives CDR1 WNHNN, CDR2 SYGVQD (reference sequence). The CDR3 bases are TGCGCCAGCAGTGAAAGCAGGGGCTCTGGGGCCAACGTCCTGACTTTC. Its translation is CASSESRGSGANVLTF.

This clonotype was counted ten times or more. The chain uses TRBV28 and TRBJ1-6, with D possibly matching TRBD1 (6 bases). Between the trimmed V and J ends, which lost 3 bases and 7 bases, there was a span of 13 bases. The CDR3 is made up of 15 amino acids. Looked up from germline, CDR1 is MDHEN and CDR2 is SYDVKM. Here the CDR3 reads CASSFLTGQNSPLHF. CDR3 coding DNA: TGTGCCAGCAGTTTCCTAACAGGGCAAAATTCACCCCTCCACTTT. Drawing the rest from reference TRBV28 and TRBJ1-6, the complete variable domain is DVKVTQSSRYLVKRTGEKVFLECVQDMDHENMFWYRQDPGLGLRLIYFSYDVKMKEKGDIPEGYSVSREKKERFSLILESASTNQTSMYLCASSFLTGQNSPLHFGNGTRLTVT.

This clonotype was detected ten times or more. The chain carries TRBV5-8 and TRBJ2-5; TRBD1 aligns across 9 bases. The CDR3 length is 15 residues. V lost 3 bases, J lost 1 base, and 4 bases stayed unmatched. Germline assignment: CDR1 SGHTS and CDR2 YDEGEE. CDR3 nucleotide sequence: TGTGCCAGCAGCTCCGGGACAGGGACCCAAGAGACCCAGTACTTC. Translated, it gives CASSSGTGTQETQYF.

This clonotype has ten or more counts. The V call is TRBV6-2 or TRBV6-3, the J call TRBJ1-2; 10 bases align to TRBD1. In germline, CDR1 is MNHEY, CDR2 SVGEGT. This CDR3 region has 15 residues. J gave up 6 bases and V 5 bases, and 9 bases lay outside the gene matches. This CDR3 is CASSDPRDRGDGYTF. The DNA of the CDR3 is TGTGCCAGCAGTGACCCCCGGGACAGGGGCGATGGCTACACCTTC.

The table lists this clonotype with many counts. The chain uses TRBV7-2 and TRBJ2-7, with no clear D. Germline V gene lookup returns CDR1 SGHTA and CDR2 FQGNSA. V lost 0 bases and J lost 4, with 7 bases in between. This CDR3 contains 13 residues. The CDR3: CASSLAGNYEQYF. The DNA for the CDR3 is TGTGCCAGCAGCTTAGCCGGCAATTACGAGCAGTACTTC.

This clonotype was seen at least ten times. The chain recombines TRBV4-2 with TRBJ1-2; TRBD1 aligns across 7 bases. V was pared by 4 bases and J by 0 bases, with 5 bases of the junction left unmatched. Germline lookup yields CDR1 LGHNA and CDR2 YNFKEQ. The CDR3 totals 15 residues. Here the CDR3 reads CASSPRGQTNYGYTF. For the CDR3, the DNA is TGTGCCAGCAGCCCTAGGGGGCAGACTAACTATGGCTACACCTTC.

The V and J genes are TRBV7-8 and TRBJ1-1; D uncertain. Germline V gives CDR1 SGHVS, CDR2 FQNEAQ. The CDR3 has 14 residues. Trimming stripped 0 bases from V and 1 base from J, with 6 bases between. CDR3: CASSLAQQNTEAFF. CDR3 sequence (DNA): TGTGCCAGCAGCTTAGCACAGCAGAACACTGAAGCTTTCTTT.

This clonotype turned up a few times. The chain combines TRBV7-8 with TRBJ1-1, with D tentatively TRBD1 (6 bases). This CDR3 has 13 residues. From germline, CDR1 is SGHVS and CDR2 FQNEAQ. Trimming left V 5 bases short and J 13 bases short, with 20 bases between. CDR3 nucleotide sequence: TGTGCCAGCAGCCAACGGGAACAGGGAAAGGGTTTCTTT. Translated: CASSQREQGKGFF. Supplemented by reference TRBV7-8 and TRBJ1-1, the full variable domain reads GAGVSQSPRYKVAKRGQDVALRCDPISGHVSLFWYQQALGQGPEFLTYFQNEAQLDKSGLPSDRFFAERPEGSVSTLKIQRTQQEDSAVYLCASSQREQGKGFFGQGTRLTVV.

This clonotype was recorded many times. CDR3 protein: CASSIDGGLFYGYTF. For the CDR3, the DNA is TGTGCCAGTAGTATAGATGGGGGCCTATTCTATGGCTACACCTTC. The chain has TRBV19 and TRBJ1-2, with a tentative D call TRBD1 (6 bases). The V end lost 0 bases, the J end lost 4 bases, and 12 bases lay between the germline ends. The CDR3 contains 15 residues. Germline CDR1 reads LNHDA; CDR2 reads SQIVND (reference sequence).

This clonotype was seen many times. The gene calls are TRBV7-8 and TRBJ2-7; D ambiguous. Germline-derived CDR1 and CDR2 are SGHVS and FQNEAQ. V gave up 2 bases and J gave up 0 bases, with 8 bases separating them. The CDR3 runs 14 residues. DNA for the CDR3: TGTGCCAGCAGCTTAAGGCAGCTCTCCTACGAGCAGTACTTC. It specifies CASSLRQLSYEQYF.

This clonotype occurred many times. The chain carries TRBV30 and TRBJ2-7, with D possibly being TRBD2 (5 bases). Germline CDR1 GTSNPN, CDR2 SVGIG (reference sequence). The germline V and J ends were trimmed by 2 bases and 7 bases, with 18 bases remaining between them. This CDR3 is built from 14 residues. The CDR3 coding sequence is TGTGCCTGGAGTCCGGACTTTCAAAAGGGTGAGCAGTACTTC. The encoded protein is CAWSPDFQKGEQYF.